The 29 T cell receptor beta chains in this list originate from one sample, sequenced in a study of shared clonotypes between healthy human individuals. Data came from immunoSEQ multiplex PCR; TCRdb stores just in-frame clones and leaves some out. The data show 2,500,000 or so clones, around nine tenths seen once. The specimen sequenced was naive CD4+ T cells sorted from blood. Noted subset: CD45RA+ positively selected. Every receptor here comes from a man younger than 30 in good health.

V is TRBV25-1 and J is TRBJ2-5, with D tentatively TRBD1 (6 bases). The DNA end is a closer match to TRBJ2-7, so the J assignment may be wrong. Germline V gene lookup returns CDR1 MGHDK and CDR2 SYGVNS. The CDR3 totals 15 residues. The CDR3 spells CASSEPPGHSYEQYF. The CDR3 DNA reads TGTGCCAGCAGTGAACCCCCGGGACATAGCTACGAGCAGTACTTC.

The chain combines TRBV7-2 with TRBJ1-5, with TRBD1 matching over 7 bases. V lost 6 bases, J lost 0 bases, and 5 bases stayed unmatched. The CDR3 contains 15 residues. The germline V gene has CDR1 SGHTA and CDR2 FQGNSA. In nucleotides, the CDR3 is TGTGCCAGCAGGAAGGGGGCACCTAGCAATCAGCCCCAGCATTTT. This codes for CASRKGAPSNQPQHF.

The J gene is TRBJ1-6, the V gene TRBV28; D not resolved. V was shortened by 3 bases and J by 10 bases, with 13 bases between the two germline ends. The CDR3 covers 14 residues. Per the germline V gene, CDR1 is MDHEN and CDR2 is SYDVKM. The CDR3 bases are TGTGCCAGCAGTTTTCGTGGGAGAGAATCACCCCTCCACTTT. It encodes CASSFRGRESPLHF.

This clone was detected once. J is TRBJ2-1 and V is TRBV9; the match to TRBD1 covers 9 bases. With V trimmed by 4 bases and J by 6 bases, 2 bases remained unmatched. CDR1 is SGDLS, CDR2 YYNGEE, per germline. The CDR3 covers 13 residues. CDR3 nucleotides: TGTGCCAGCAGCCGGGGACAGGGCAATGAGCAGTTCTTC. It translates to CASSRGQGNEQFF.

This sequence joins TRBV2 and TRBJ2-6, with D perhaps matching TRBD1 or TRBD2 (5 bases each). The V end lost 4 bases, the J end lost 0 bases, and 13 bases lay between the germline ends. The CDR3 covers 17 residues. In germline, CDR1 is SNHLY, CDR2 FYNNEI. The CDR3 DNA reads as TGTGCCAGCAGTGGCAGGGAGAGGCCCTCTGGGGCCAACGTCCTGACTTTC. It codes for CASSGRERPSGANVLTF.

The V and J genes are TRBV7-9 and TRBJ2-3; 9 bases are a match to TRBD2. Germline V gives CDR1 SEHNR, CDR2 FQNEAQ (reference sequence). V trimming: 3 bases; J trimming: 3 bases; junction bases outside the gene matches: 4. The CDR3 is 15 amino acids. The CDR3 bases are TGTGCCAGCAGCTTTGCGGGGGGGCATACAGATACGCAGTATTTT. Residues: CASSFAGGHTDTQYF.

Only one count was recorded for this clone. The J gene is TRBJ2-7, the V gene TRBV28, with D perhaps TRBD2 (6 bases). The CDR3 length is 16 residues. V was cut by 4 bases and J by 4 bases, with 20 bases left in between. Germline loops: CDR1 MDHEN, CDR2 SYDVKM. The CDR3 here is CASSSERRESSYEQYF. CDR3 DNA sequence: TGTGCCAGCAGTTCGGAACGGAGGGAGAGCTCATACGAGCAGTACTTC.

Concerning this clone: This specimen includes other DNA sequences encoding the same CDR3. The rearrangement uses TRBV18 and TRBJ1-1, with a weak D call TRBD1 (6 bases). The CDR3 has 15 amino acids. Germline assignment: CDR1 KGHSH and CDR2 LQKENI. The ends were cut back, 2 bases at V and 0 bases at J, with 10 bases in the middle. In nucleotides, the CDR3 is TGTGCCAGCTCACCAAAGGACAGTTTGAACACTGAAGCTTTCTTT. It encodes CASSPKDSLNTEAFF.

Remarks on this clone: This sample also contains other DNA sequences that code for the same CDR3. The chain's CDR3 is CASSSIPGLGSPLHF. CDR3 in DNA: TGTGCCAGCAGTTCCATACCGGGGCTGGGTTCACCCCTCCACTTT. V gene TRBV6-6 combines with J gene TRBJ1-6, with D perhaps TRBD1 (5 bases). Germline loops: CDR1 MNHNY, CDR2 SVGAGI (reference sequence). This CDR3 is 15 amino acids long. Between the trimmed V and J ends, which lost 4 bases and 9 bases, there was a span of 16 bases.

The chain combines TRBV28 with TRBJ1-4; tentative D call: TRBD1 (6 bases). Trimming pared 4 bases from V and 4 bases from J, leaving 10 bases between. The CDR3 covers 14 residues. CDR1 and CDR2 from the germline V gene are MDHEN and SYDVKM. CDR3 sequence: CASSSGQINEKLFF. In DNA, the CDR3 is TGTGCCAGCAGTTCCGGACAGATTAATGAAAAACTGTTTTTT.

This clone turned up a few times. The genes are TRBV28 and TRBJ1-2; no definite D call. Between the trimmed V and J ends, which lost 2 bases and 8 bases, there was a span of 9 bases. CDR3 length equals 12 residues. Germline loops: CDR1 MDHEN, CDR2 SYDVKM. CDR3 protein: CASSLGALGYTF. In DNA form, the CDR3 reads TGTGCCAGCAGTTTAGGAGCCCTGGGCTACACCTTC.

This clone came up a few times. The rearrangement joins TRBV6-5 to TRBJ1-2; no reliable D call. The CDR3 loop spans 13 amino acids. The V end lost 6 bases, the J end lost 4 bases, and 12 bases lay between the germline ends. The germline V gene has CDR1 MNHEY and CDR2 SVGAGI. This chain's CDR3 is CASRAMAAYGYTF. The CDR3 nucleotides read TGTGCCAGCAGGGCCATGGCGGCCTATGGCTACACCTTC.

The V and J genes are TRBV2 and TRBJ2-3, with TRBD1 identical over 8 bases. Germline trimming cut 7 bases from V and 0 bases from J; bases unmatched to any gene: 9. Looked up from germline, CDR1 is SNHLY and CDR2 is FYNNEI. The CDR3 length is 16 residues. The CDR3 loop is CASKVTGVKSTDTQYF. The CDR3 nucleotides read TGTGCCAGCAAGGTGACAGGGGTCAAAAGCACAGATACGCAGTATTTT.

A word on this clone: The sample has other DNA sequences that encode this CDR3 too. J is TRBJ2-3 and V is TRBV6-1; 13 nucleotides match TRBD2. CDR3 length: 16 residues. The junction had 0 bases not matched to a gene; V was cut back by 3 bases and J by 0 bases. CDR1 and CDR2 (germline): MNHNS, SASEGT. CDR3 region: CASSETSGGSTDTQYF. CDR3 DNA sequence: TGTGCCAGCAGTGAGACTAGCGGGGGGAGCACAGATACGCAGTATTTT.

V gene TRBV6-1 combines with J gene TRBJ2-5, with 8 bases that match TRBD2. The V gene end was trimmed by 6 bases and the J gene end by 2 bases; junction bases not matched to a gene: 2. This CDR3 comprises 13 residues. The V gene's germline CDR1 is MNHNS and CDR2 SASEGT. The CDR3 reads CASRTGGQETQYF. CDR3 DNA: TGTGCCAGCAGAACGGGGGGGCAAGAGACCCAGTACTTC.

V and J are TRBV10-2 and TRBJ1-2, with D possibly being TRBD1 (5 bases). V was cut by 0 bases and J by 0 bases, with 8 bases left in between. Germline values: CDR1 WSHSY, CDR2 SAAADI. This CDR3 is 15 amino acids long. CDR3 sequence reads: CASSESGGANYGYTF. The CDR3 bases are TGCGCCAGCAGTGAGTCCGGGGGAGCTAACTATGGCTACACCTTC.

The V and J genes are TRBV18 and TRBJ2-1; 10 positions match TRBD1. The CDR3 is 15 amino acids. V was clipped by 6 bases and J by 6 bases; unmatched bases: 8. Germline values: CDR1 KGHSH, CDR2 LQKENI. CDR3 nucleotide sequence: TGTGCCAGCTCCCCCGGGACAGGGGTTCCCAATGAGCAGTTCTTC. Amino acids: CASSPGTGVPNEQFF.

The chain couples TRBV30 to TRBJ1-4; tentative D call: TRBD1 (6 bases). There are 14 residues in the CDR3. CDR1 is GTSNPN and CDR2 is SVGIG in the germline V gene (reference sequence). V was clipped by 2 bases and J by 1 base, with 8 bases between them. DNA of the CDR3: TGTGCCTGGAGTACAGGGCAAACTAATGAAAAACTGTTTTTT. As protein: CAWSTGQTNEKLFF.

In this sample, this clone turned up once. The CDR3 reads CASSYFLQETQYF. CDR3 sequence (DNA): TGTGCCAGCAGTTACTTCCTGCAAGAGACCCAGTACTTC. The chain joins TRBV6-5 to TRBJ2-5; D is unresolved. CDR1 is MNHEY and CDR2 is SVGAGI in the germline V gene. V lost 1 base to trimming and J lost 2 bases, with 5 bases between them. This CDR3 comprises 13 residues.

The chain recombines TRBV5-1 with TRBJ2-2; the match to TRBD1 covers 9 bases. Unmatched junction bases numbered 9, after V lost 4 bases and J lost 5 bases. Germline loops: CDR1 SGHRS, CDR2 YFSETQ. The CDR3 is 16 amino acids. DNA for the CDR3: TGCGCCAGCAGCCTCAACAGGGGGCGCTTGACCGGGGAGCTGTTTTTT. As protein: CASSLNRGRLTGELFF.

This rearrangement joins TRBV11-3 to TRBJ2-1; the match to TRBD2 covers 9 bases. CDR1 is SGHNT, CDR2 YENEEA, per germline. The CDR3 has 16 amino acids. The J segment lost 1 base and the V segment lost 5 bases, leaving 6 bases of the junction unmatched. CDR3 nucleotides: TGTGCCAGCAGCAAGAGACTAGCGGAATCCTACAATGAGCAGTTCTTC. Translation: CASSKRLAESYNEQFF.

The chain links TRBV7-2 to TRBJ2-2, with D perhaps matching TRBD2 (5 bases). The germline V gene encodes CDR1 SGHTA and CDR2 FQGNSA. V was shortened by 1 base and J by 5 bases, with 11 bases between the two germline ends. The CDR3 has 15 residues. The CDR3 spells CASSLVNRGTGELFF. CDR3 nucleotide sequence: TGTGCCAGCAGCTTAGTCAACCGAGGGACCGGGGAGCTGTTTTTT.

The chain has TRBV29-1 and TRBJ2-3; D possibly corresponds to TRBD2 (6 bases). Germline CDR1 and CDR2: SQVTM and ANQGSEA. Deletions cut 2 bases from V and 9 bases from J, with 9 bases between. This CDR3 spans 11 amino acids. The CDR3 region is CSVELRGTQYF. The CDR3 nucleotides are TGCAGCGTTGAATTACGGGGGACGCAGTATTTT.

The rearrangement links TRBV10-3 to TRBJ2-5; D uncertain. Germline assignment: CDR1 ENHRY and CDR2 SYGVKD. The V gene lost 1 base and the J gene lost 2 bases, with 8 bases spanning the gap. The CDR3 sequence is 14 residues long. CDR3 nucleotide sequence: TGTGCCATCAGTGAGTTTGGCGTGCAAGAGACCCAGTACTTC. As protein: CAISEFGVQETQYF.

Concerning this clone: This sample also contains other DNA sequences that code for the same CDR3. The chain's CDR3 is CASSVGGQSSYEQYF. The CDR3 coding sequence is TGTGCCAGCAGCGTAGGGGGGCAGAGCTCCTACGAGCAGTACTTC. The V gene is TRBV9, the J gene TRBJ2-7, with D tentatively TRBD1 (6 bases). This CDR3 comprises 15 residues. The ends were cut back, 0 bases at V and 0 bases at J, with 10 bases in the middle. CDR1 and CDR2 (germline): SGDLS, YYNGEE.

CDR3 nucleotide sequence: TGTGCCAGCAGTTACCTGGGGGGTCCAGGGGCTTCACCCCTCCACTTT. This gives the protein CASSYLGGPGASPLHF. The rearrangement uses TRBV6-5 and TRBJ1-6; D possibly corresponds to TRBD1 (6 bases). Trimming cost V 2 bases and J 9 bases, with 17 bases left between them. The CDR3 is made up of 16 amino acids. Germline V gene lookup returns CDR1 MNHEY and CDR2 SVGAGI.

This clone was seen a few times. The chain combines TRBV28 with TRBJ1-6; D uncertain. There are 12 residues in the CDR3. Germline values: CDR1 MDHEN, CDR2 SYDVKM. V dropped 4 bases and J dropped 9 bases, with 7 bases sitting between them. The CDR3 sequence: CASSSLPSPLHF. The DNA of the CDR3 is TGTGCCAGCAGTTCGCTCCCTTCACCCCTCCACTTT.

The genes are TRBV9 and TRBJ1-1, with TRBD1 matching 8 bases. Germline values: CDR1 SGDLS, CDR2 YYNGEE. After removal of 0 bases from V and 10 bases from J, the junction contained 5 bases not matched to a gene. The CDR3 consists of 13 residues. CDR3 loop: CASSVDQGAGAFF. In DNA, the CDR3 is TGTGCCAGCAGCGTAGACCAGGGGGCAGGAGCTTTCTTT. Full variable domain (remainder filled in from reference TRBV9 and TRBJ1-1): DSGVTQTPKHLITATGQRVTLRCSPRSGDLSVYWYQQSLDQGLQFLIQYYNGEERAKGNILERFSAQQFPDLHSELNLSSLELGDSALYFCASSVDQGAGAFFGQGTRLTVV.

This chain links TRBV9 with TRBJ2-3; D is unclear. The V end lost 0 bases, the J end lost 2 bases, and 13 bases lay between the germline ends. The germline CDR1 and CDR2 sequences are SGDLS and YYNGEE. The CDR3 sequence is 16 residues long. Here the CDR3 reads CASSVAVGLSTDTQYF. The CDR3 bases are TGTGCCAGCAGCGTAGCTGTTGGCCTATCCACAGATACGCAGTATTTT.